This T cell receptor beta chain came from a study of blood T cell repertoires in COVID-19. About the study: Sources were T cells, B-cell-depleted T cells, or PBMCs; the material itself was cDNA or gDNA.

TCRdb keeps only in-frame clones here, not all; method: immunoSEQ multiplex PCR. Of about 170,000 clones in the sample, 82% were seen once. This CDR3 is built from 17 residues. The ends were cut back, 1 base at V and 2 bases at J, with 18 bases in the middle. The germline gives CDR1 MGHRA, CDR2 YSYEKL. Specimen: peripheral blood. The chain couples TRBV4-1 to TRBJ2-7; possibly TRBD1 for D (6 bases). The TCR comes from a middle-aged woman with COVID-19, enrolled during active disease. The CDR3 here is CASSQVPRGGPPYEQYV. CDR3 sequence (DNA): TGCGCCAGCAGCCAAGTTCCTCGAGGGGGACCACCCTACGAGCAGTACGTC.